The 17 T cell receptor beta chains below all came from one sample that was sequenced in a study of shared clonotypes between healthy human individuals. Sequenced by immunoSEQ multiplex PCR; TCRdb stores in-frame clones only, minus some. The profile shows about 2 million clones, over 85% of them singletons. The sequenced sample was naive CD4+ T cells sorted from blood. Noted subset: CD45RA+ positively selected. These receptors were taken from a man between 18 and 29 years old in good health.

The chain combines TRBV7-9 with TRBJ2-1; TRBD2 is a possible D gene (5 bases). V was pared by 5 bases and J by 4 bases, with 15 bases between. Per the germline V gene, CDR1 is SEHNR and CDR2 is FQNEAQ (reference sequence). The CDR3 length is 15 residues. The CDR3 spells CASSPDGGLYNEQFF. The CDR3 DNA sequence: TGTGCCAGCAGCCCGGACGGAGGACTTTACAATGAGCAGTTCTTC.

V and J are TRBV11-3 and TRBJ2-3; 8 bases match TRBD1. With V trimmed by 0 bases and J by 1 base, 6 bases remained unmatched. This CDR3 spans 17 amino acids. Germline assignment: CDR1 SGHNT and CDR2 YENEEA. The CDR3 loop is CASSLDGQGLGTDTQYF. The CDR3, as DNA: TGTGCCAGCAGCTTAGACGGACAGGGCCTAGGCACAGATACGCAGTATTTT.

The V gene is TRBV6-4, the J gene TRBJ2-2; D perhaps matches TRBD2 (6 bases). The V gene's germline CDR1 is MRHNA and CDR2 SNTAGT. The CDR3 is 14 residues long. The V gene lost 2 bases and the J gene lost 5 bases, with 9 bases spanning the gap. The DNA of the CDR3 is TGTGCCAGCAGTGACGAGGCGGGGACCGGGGAGCTGTTTTTT. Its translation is CASSDEAGTGELFF.

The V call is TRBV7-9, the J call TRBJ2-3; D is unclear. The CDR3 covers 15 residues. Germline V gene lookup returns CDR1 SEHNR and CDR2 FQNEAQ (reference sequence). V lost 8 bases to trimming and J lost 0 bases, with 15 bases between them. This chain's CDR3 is CASGRRFTSTDTQYF. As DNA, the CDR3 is TGTGCCAGCGGGCGGCGCTTTACTAGCACAGATACGCAGTATTTT.

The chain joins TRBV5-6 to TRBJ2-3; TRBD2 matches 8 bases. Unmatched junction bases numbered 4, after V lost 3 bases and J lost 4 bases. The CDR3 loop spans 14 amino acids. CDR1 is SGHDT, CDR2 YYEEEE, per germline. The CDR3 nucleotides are TGTGCCAGCAGCTACCGGGGGGGCCCAGATACGCAGTATTTT. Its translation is CASSYRGGPDTQYF.

The CDR3 sequence is CASRAQGDDEQYF. CDR3 in DNA: TGTGCCAGTAGGGCTCAGGGGGACGACGAGCAGTACTTC. The chain recombines TRBV19 with TRBJ2-7; TRBD1 agrees at 7 bases. CDR1 and CDR2 (germline): LNHDA, SQIVND (reference sequence). CDR3 length: 13 residues. After removal of 6 bases from V and 5 bases from J, the junction contained 7 bases not matched to a gene.

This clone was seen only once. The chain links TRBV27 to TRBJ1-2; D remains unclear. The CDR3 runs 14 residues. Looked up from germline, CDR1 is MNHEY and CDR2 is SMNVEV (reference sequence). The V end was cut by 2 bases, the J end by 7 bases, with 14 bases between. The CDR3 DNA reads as TGTGCCAGCAGTTTAGGGCAGAACCGACGTGGCTACACCTTC. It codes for CASSLGQNRRGYTF.

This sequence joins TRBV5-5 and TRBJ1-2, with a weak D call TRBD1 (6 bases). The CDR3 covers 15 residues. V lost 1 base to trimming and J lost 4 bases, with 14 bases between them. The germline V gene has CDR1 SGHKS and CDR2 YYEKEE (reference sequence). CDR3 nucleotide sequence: TGTGCCAGCAGCTTGACAGGGATGGGATTCTATGGCTACACCTTC. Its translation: CASSLTGMGFYGYTF.

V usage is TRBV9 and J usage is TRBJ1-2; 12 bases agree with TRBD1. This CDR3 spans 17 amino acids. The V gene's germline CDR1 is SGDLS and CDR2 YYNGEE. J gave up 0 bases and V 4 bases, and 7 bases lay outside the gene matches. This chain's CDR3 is CASSPWGQGATNYGYTF. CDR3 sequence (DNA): TGTGCCAGCAGCCCCTGGGGACAGGGGGCCACTAACTATGGCTACACCTTC.

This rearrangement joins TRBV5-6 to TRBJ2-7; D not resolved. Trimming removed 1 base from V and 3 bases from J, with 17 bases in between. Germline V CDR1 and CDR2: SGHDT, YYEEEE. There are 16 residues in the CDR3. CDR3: CASSLPQRGRVYEQYF. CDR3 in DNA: TGTGCCAGCAGCTTGCCTCAGCGTGGCCGGGTCTACGAGCAGTACTTC.

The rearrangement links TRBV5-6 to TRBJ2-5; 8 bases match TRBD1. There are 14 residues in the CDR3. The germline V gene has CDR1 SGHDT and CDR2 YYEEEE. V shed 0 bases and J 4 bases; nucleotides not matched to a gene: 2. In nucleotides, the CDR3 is TGTGCCAGCAGCTTGGAGACAGGGGTAGAGACCCAGTACTTC. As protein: CASSLETGVETQYF.

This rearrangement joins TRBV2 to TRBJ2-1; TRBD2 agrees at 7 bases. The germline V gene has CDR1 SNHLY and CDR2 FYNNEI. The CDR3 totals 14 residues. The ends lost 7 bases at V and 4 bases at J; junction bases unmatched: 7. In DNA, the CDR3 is TGTGCCAGCATATCCGCGGGGGATTACAATGAGCAGTTCTTC. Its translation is CASISAGDYNEQFF.

In DNA form, the CDR3 reads TGTGCCAGCAGGCAGGGCCATGGCTACACCTTC. Translating it yields CASRQGHGYTF. The gene calls are TRBV6-6 and TRBJ1-2, with a possible D match to TRBD1 (5 bases). This CDR3 contains 11 residues. In germline, CDR1 is MNHNY, CDR2 SVGAGI (reference sequence). Trimming pared 6 bases from V and 6 bases from J, leaving 8 bases between.

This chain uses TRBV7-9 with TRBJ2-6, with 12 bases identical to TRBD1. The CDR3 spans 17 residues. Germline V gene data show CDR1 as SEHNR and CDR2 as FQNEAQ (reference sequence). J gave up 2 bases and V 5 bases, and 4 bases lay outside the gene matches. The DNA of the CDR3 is TGTGCCAGCAGCCCAGGGACAGGGGGCGCTGGGGCCAACGTCCTGACTTTC. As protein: CASSPGTGGAGANVLTF. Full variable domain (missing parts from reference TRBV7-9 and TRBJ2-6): DTGVSQNPRHKITKRGQNVTFRCDPISEHNRLYWYRQTLGQGPEFLTYFQNEAQLEKSRLLSDRFSAERPKGSFSTLEIQRTEQGDSAMYLCASSPGTGGAGANVLTFGAGSRLTVL.

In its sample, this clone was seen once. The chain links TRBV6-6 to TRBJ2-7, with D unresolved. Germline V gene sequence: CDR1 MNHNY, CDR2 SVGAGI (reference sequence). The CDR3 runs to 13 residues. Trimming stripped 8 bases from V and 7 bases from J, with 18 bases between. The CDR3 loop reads CASSSDEVGEQYF. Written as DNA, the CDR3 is TGTGCCAGCTCATCGGACGAGGTGGGAGAGCAGTACTTC.

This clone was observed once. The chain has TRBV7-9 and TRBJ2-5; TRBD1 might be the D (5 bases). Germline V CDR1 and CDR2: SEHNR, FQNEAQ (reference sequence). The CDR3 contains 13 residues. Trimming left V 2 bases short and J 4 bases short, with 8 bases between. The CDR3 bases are TGTGCCAGCAGCTTAAGTAGGGGAGAGACCCAGTACTTC. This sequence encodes CASSLSRGETQYF.

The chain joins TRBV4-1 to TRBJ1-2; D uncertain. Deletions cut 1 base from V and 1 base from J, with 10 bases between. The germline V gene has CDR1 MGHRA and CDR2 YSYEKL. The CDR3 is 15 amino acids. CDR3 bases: TGCGCCAGCAGCCAAGTTGGCTCCCATAACTATGGCTACACCTTC. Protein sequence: CASSQVGSHNYGYTF.